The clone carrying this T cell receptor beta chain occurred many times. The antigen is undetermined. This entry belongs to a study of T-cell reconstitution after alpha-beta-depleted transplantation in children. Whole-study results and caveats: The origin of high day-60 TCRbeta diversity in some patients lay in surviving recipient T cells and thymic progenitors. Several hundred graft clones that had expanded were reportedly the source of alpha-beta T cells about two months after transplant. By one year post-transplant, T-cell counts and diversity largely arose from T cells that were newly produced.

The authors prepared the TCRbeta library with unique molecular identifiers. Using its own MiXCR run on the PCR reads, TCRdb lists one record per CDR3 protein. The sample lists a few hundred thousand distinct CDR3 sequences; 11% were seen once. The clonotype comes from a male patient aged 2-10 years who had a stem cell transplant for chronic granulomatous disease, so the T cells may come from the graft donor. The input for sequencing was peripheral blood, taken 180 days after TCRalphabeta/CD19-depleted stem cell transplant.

CDR3 sequence reads: CASSLRADPVRYF. The CDR3 region has the DNA TGTGCCAGCAGCCTTAGAGCCGACCCAGTCAGGTACTTC. This rearrangement joins TRBV7-9 to TRBJ2-4; D remains ambiguous. CDR3 size: 13 residues. The germline CDR1 and CDR2 sequences are SEHNR and FQNEAQ (reference sequence). With 5 bases removed from V and 15 bases from J, the gap between germline ends came to 20 bases.